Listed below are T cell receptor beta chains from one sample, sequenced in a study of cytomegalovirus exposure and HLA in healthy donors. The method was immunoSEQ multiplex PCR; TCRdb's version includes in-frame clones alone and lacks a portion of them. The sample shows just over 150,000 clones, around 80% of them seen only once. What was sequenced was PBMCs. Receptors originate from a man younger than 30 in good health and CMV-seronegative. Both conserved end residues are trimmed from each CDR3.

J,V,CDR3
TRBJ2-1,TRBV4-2,ASSQAGSGYNNEQF
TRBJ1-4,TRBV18,ASSPNPRDRAANEKLF
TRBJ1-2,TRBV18,ASSPLTGPNYGYT
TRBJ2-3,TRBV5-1,ASSFGQGSADTQY
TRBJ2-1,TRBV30,AWAGAYNEQF
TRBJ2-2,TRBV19,ASSMGQPRAYTGELF
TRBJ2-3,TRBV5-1,ASSLSGSTSGSRTDTQY
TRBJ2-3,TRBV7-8,ASSELTRTDTQY
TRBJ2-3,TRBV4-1,ASSSLGSTDTQY
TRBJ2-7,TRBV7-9,ASSLDGFEQY
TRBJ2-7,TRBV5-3,ARTESGRRY
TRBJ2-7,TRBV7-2,ASSLNRAHEQY
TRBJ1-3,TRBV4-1,ASSQDNWATIY
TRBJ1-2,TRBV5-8,ASGSTGRLYGYT
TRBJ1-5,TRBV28,ASSFYIVYSNQPQH
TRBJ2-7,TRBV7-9,SSSFRDEQY
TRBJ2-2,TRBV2,ASSEEVARRGELF